This T cell receptor (beta chain) was sequenced during a study of T cells in Graves' hyperthyroidism and ophthalmopathy. Study-wide points: Most thyroid-expanded clonotypes above 0.001 were also found in blood.

Amplification yielded TCR beta CDR3 regions, with RNA transcripts as the source. First-round RT-PCR targeting the TCR CDR3 was performed with the HTBI primer set. In TCRdb, the multiplex PCR reads were re-called with MiXCR into one record per CDR3 protein. The data contain 250,000 to 300,000 distinct CDR3 sequences, approximately 15% of them seen just once; the ten biggest clones take up roughly 7.9%. The CDR3 is made up of 13 amino acids. This clonotype was picked up many times. The antigen remains undetermined. The junction shows a germline mismatch at one end, possibly a read error. Investigators excluded patients with uncontrolled infection, other autoimmune disease, pregnancy or lactation. The PBMCs studied were ones that came from roughly 9.4 ml fresh peripheral blood.

The chain has TRBV12-3 or TRBV12-4 and TRBJ1-1, with D unclear. The sequenced material came from blood. The TCR was taken from a woman aged 40 to 49 with Graves' hyperthyroidism. DNA of the CDR3: TGTACCAGCAGTTTAAGCATGAACACTGAAGCTTTCTTT. It translates to CTSSLSMNTEAFF.